These 8 T cell receptor beta chains share one sample of origin, sequenced in a study of cytomegalovirus exposure and HLA in healthy donors. Amplification used 60 Vbeta primers and 13 Jbeta primers. Data came from immunoSEQ multiplex PCR; TCRdb stores just in-frame clones and leaves some out. The sample contains some 150,000 clones, around 80% of which appear only once. Sequences were obtained from PBMCs. The receptors were gathered from a woman aged 40 to 50 in good health and CMV-seropositive.

The V call is TRBV7-2, the J call TRBJ1-3, with D unresolved. Per the germline V gene, CDR1 is SGHTA and CDR2 is FQGNSA. V lost 5 bases to trimming and J lost 0 bases, with 14 bases between them. CDR3 size: 16 residues. The chain's CDR3 is CASSLSWALSGNTIYF. The CDR3 DNA is TGTGCCAGCAGCCTTTCTTGGGCACTCTCTGGAAACACCATATATTTT.

This clone was counted between two and nine times. The V gene is TRBV29-1, the J gene TRBJ1-1; 7 bases match TRBD1. CDR1 SQVTM and CDR2 ANQGSEA come from the germline V gene. With V trimmed by 5 bases and J by 1 base, 4 bases remained unmatched. The CDR3 has 13 amino acids. The CDR3 coding sequence is TGCAGCGTTCCGAGGACAGGGAACACTGAAGCTTTCTTT. This gives the protein CSVPRTGNTEAFF.

In its sample, this clone was seen a few times. The rearrangement uses TRBV28 and TRBJ1-1; perhaps TRBD1 as D (5 bases). The CDR3 extends over 15 amino acids. Trimming took 2 bases from V and 7 from J, leaving 17 bases between them. CDR1 and CDR2 from the germline V gene are MDHEN and SYDVKM. The DNA of the CDR3 is TGTGCCAGCAGTTTAGTCCATCAGGGTTTCGGTGAAGCTTTCTTT. Encoded protein: CASSLVHQGFGEAFF.

The chain is built from TRBV11-2 and TRBJ1-2; 7 nucleotides line up with TRBD1. Trimming took 2 bases from V and 5 from J; bases not matched to a gene: 5. Germline-derived CDR1 and CDR2 are SGHAT and FQNNGV. The CDR3 consists of 14 residues. CDR3 loop: CASSLTGELYGYTF. CDR3 bases: TGTGCCAGCAGCTTAACAGGGGAATTATATGGCTACACCTTC.

The rearrangement links TRBV28 to TRBJ1-1; 9 bases line up with TRBD1. The CDR3 is made up of 16 amino acids. J gave up 5 bases and V 3 bases, and 10 bases lay outside the gene matches. CDR1 MDHEN and CDR2 SYDVKM come from the germline V gene. CDR3 nucleotides: TGTGCCAGCAGTTTGCAATTCGGGACAGGGCAGACTGAAGCTTTCTTT. Translation gives CASSLQFGTGQTEAFF.

The J gene is TRBJ2-7, the V gene TRBV2; 9 bases agree with TRBD1. Germline trimming cut 5 bases from V and 0 bases from J; bases unmatched to any gene: 5. Per germline, CDR1 SNHLY and CDR2 FYNNEI. The CDR3 is 15 residues long. The CDR3 reads CASSLQGAYSYEQYF. As DNA, the CDR3 is TGTGCCAGCAGTTTACAGGGGGCATACTCCTACGAGCAGTACTTC. The variable domain in full, completed from reference TRBV2 and TRBJ2-7, reads EPEVTQTPSHQVTQMGQEVILRCVPISNHLYFYWYRQILGQKVEFLVSFYNNEISEKSEIFDDQFSVERPDGSNFTLKIRSTKLEDSAMYFCASSLQGAYSYEQYFGPGTRLTVT.

This chain connects TRBV5-6 to TRBJ2-3; 7 nucleotides match TRBD1. Germline V gene data show CDR1 as SGHDT and CDR2 as YYEEEE. Unmatched junction bases numbered 3, after V lost 0 bases and J lost 2 bases. The CDR3 consists of 15 residues. The CDR3 nucleotides are TGTGCCAGCAGCTTGGTAGACAGGGACACAGATACGCAGTATTTT. Translation: CASSLVDRDTDTQYF. Full variable domain (outside the CDR3, taken from reference TRBV5-6 and TRBJ2-3): DAGVTQSPTHLIKTRGQQVTLRCSPKSGHDTVSWYQQALGQGPQFIFQYYEEEERQRGNFPDRFSGHQFPNYSSELNVNALLLGDSALYLCASSLVDRDTDTQYFGPGTRLTVL.

The chain combines TRBV7-6 with TRBJ2-7; 7 bases map to TRBD2. The J segment lost 3 bases and the V segment lost 5 bases, leaving 7 bases of the junction unmatched. Germline V gives CDR1 SGHVS, CDR2 FNYEAQ. This CDR3 has 14 amino acids. In nucleotides, the CDR3 is TGTGCCAGCAGCGCAAGCGGGAATGTCTACGAGCAGTACTTC. It specifies CASSASGNVYEQYF.